These T cell receptor beta chains were read from a single sample in a study of blood T cells in healthy people across ages. In TCRdb, the 5' RACE reads were re-called with MiXCR into one record per CDR3 protein. The sample includes over 950,000 distinct CDR3 sequences, roughly 51% of them seen just once. The specimen sequenced was blood. The receptors here all came from a woman in her fifties or sixties in good health. The CDR3 runs from the conserved cysteine through the conserved F or W. The D gene is left open where the match is weak. A row's size may be missing; if present it is once, few, many or a size class.

abundance	v_gene	d_gene	j_gene	CDR3aa	CDR3nt
.	TRBV21-1	.	TRBJ2-5	CASSTPDRQETQYF	TGTGCCAGCAGCACCCCGGACAGGCAAGAGACCCAGTACTTC
few	TRBV27	.	TRBJ1-1	CASSFRGEAFF	TGTGCCAGCAGTTTCAGGGGTGAAGCTTTCTTT
.	TRBV2	.	TRBJ2-7	CASSTQGHSYEQYF	TGTGCCAGCAGTACCCAAGGCCATTCCTACGAGCAGTACTTC
few	TRBV20-1	TRBD2	TRBJ2-7	CSARTSGGHYEQYF	TGCAGTGCTAGGACTAGCGGGGGTCACTACGAGCAGTACTTC
few	TRBV4-1	.	TRBJ2-1	CASSQGTHEQFF	TGCGCCAGCAGCCAAGGGACCCATGAGCAGTTCTTC
few	TRBV20-1	.	TRBJ2-3	CSARASDTQYF	TGCAGTGCGAGAGCTTCAGATACGCAGTATTTT
.	TRBV6-5	TRBD2	TRBJ2-3	CASTEREGMGTQYF	TGTGCCAGCACCGAGCGGGAGGGGATGGGTACGCAGTATTTT
.	TRBV20-1	.	TRBJ2-4	CSASRDRGGQYF	TGCAGTGCTAGTAGAGACAGGGGAGGGCAGTACTTC
.	TRBV28	.	TRBJ2-7	CASSFLFPGVIPTNQISSYEQYF	TGTGCCAGCAGTTTCCTCTTCCCCGGCGTTATCCCAACCAATCAGATAAGCTCCTACGAGCAGTACTTC
.	TRBV5-5	.	TRBJ2-7	CASSFAGRAVNEQYF	TGTGCCAGCAGCTTCGCCGGACGGGCAGTAAACGAGCAGTACTTC
few	TRBV29-1	TRBD1	TRBJ1-2	CSVRRQGTEYGYTF	TGCAGCGTTCGTCGTCAGGGGACAGAGTATGGCTACACCTTC
few	TRBV13	TRBD1	TRBJ2-6	CASSPTQGAGANVLTF	TGTGCCAGCAGTCCGACTCAGGGGGCTGGGGCCAACGTCCTGACTTTC
.	TRBV29-1	.	TRBJ2-1	CSVGLLTGHNEQFF	TGTAGCGTTGGGCTGCTGACAGGTCACAATGAGCAGTTCTTC
few	TRBV7-2	.	TRBJ2-6	CASSAWAGANVLTF	TGTGCCAGCAGCGCGTGGGCTGGGGCCAACGTCCTGACTTTC
.	TRBV28	.	TRBJ2-4	CASSTTTGLAYF	TGTGCCAGCAGTACTACTACGGGACTGGCGTACTTC
.	TRBV7-3	TRBD2	TRBJ2-5	CASSWEGLLAARETQYF	TGTGCCAGCAGCTGGGAGGGGCTGCTAGCGGCAAGAGAGACCCAGTACTTC
few	TRBV29-1	.	TRBJ2-7	CSVEDVGEQYF	TGCAGCGTTGAAGATGTCGGCGAGCAGTACTTC
few	TRBV12-3/TRBV12-4	.	TRBJ2-1	CASSFSLVISYNEQFF	TGTGCCAGCAGTTTTTCCCTGGTTATCTCCTACAATGAGCAGTTCTTC
.	TRBV27	.	TRBJ2-7	CASSWQGPYEQYF	TGTGCCAGCAGTTGGCAGGGCCCCTACGAGCAGTACTTC
.	TRBV2	TRBD2	TRBJ2-3	CASSEARLAGSTDTQYF	TGTGCCAGCAGTGAAGCGAGGCTAGCGGGGAGCACAGATACGCAGTATTTT
.	TRBV12-3/TRBV12-4	TRBD2	TRBJ2-1	CASRRGGRSSYNEQFF	TGTGCCAGCCGACGGGGGGGCCGCAGCTCCTACAATGAGCAGTTCTTC
.	TRBV5-6	TRBD2	TRBJ2-4	CASSFFAGGYF	TGTGCCAGCAGCTTCTTTGCGGGAGGGTACTTC
.	TRBV12-3/TRBV12-4	.	TRBJ2-5	CASTREGTQYF	TGTGCCAGCACGAGGGAAGGGACCCAGTACTTC
.	TRBV7-2	TRBD1	TRBJ1-1	CASSTYTGEAFF	TGTGCCAGCAGCACCTACACAGGGGAGGCTTTCTTT
few	TRBV2	TRBD2	TRBJ2-1	CASRYGLAGYEQFF	TGTGCCAGCAGGTATGGACTAGCGGGCTATGAGCAGTTCTTC
.	TRBV20-1	.	TRBJ1-6	CSVIRDPNSPLHF	TGCAGTGTAATCAGGGACCCTAATTCACCCCTCCACTTT
.	TRBV7-3	TRBD2	TRBJ2-5	CASSLLGLAGGEQYF	TGTGCCAGCAGCTTACTGGGACTAGCGGGAGGAGAGCAGTACTTC
.	TRBV6-6	TRBD2	TRBJ2-7	CASNRLAGDEQYF	TGTGCCAGCAACAGACTAGCGGGTGACGAGCAGTACTTC
.	TRBV7-8	TRBD1	TRBJ2-7	CASRPRTGAYEQYF	TGTGCCAGCAGACCCAGGACAGGCGCCTACGAGCAGTACTTC
once	TRBV20-1	TRBD2	TRBJ2-7	CSARDWDRGLAGTSYEQYF	TGCAGTGCTAGAGACTGGGACAGGGGACTAGCGGGTACCTCCTACGAGCAGTACTTC
once	TRBV6-1	.	TRBJ2-7	CATNYEQYF	TGTGCCACTAACTACGAGCAGTACTTC
.	TRBV5-1	.	TRBJ2-1	CASSLGGRGGEQFF	TGCGCCAGCAGCTTGGGCGGTAGGGGAGGAGAGCAGTTCTTC
.	TRBV6-6	TRBD2	TRBJ2-5	CASSYPPGGTSQETQYF	TGTGCCAGCAGTTACCCCCCAGGAGGGACTAGCCAAGAGACCCAGTACTTC
.	TRBV27	TRBD2	TRBJ2-1	CASAPGTSGREQFF	TGTGCCAGCGCCCCCGGGACTAGCGGCCGTGAGCAGTTCTTC
few	TRBV4-1	.	TRBJ2-4	CASSQVRLAKNIQYF	TGCGCCAGCAGCCAAGTCAGGCTAGCCAAAAACATTCAGTACTTC
.	TRBV29-1	.	TRBJ1-4	CSAQASSGEKLFF	TGCAGCGCCCAAGCGTCATCCGGTGAAAAACTGTTTTTT
.	TRBV29-1	.	TRBJ2-7	CSVGGRAPHYEQYF	TGCAGCGTTGGGGGCAGGGCCCCACACTACGAGCAGTACTTC
.	TRBV29-1	.	TRBJ1-2	CSADRQYGYTF	TGCAGCGCCGACCGACAGTATGGCTACACCTTC
few	TRBV20-1	TRBD2	TRBJ2-7	CSAPSTASGSYEQYF	TGCAGTGCCCCCAGTACGGCTAGCGGATCCTACGAGCAGTACTTC
.	TRBV12-3/TRBV12-4	TRBD2	TRBJ2-1	CASSLAAGGPREQFF	TGTGCCAGCAGTTTAGCGGCGGGGGGGCCTCGGGAGCAGTTCTTC
.	TRBV6-2/TRBV6-3	TRBD2	TRBJ2-3	CASSSSGSMSDTQYF	TGTGCCAGCAGTTCTAGCGGGAGTATGTCAGATACGCAGTATTTT
.	TRBV7-9	TRBD1	TRBJ2-7	CASSLARDRSNEQYF	TGTGCCAGCAGCTTAGCCCGGGACAGGTCCAACGAGCAGTACTTC
.	TRBV12-3/TRBV12-4	.	TRBJ2-1	CASSRIKGGELKQFF	TGTGCCAGCAGCCGGATTAAGGGAGGCGAATTAAAGCAGTTCTTC
.	TRBV14	.	TRBJ1-4	CASSQEGPISTNEKLFF	TGTGCCAGCAGCCAAGAGGGACCCATCTCAACTAATGAAAAACTGTTTTTT
.	TRBV20-1	.	TRBJ2-7	CSRAGKVGEQYF	TGCAGTCGGGCGGGGAAGGTGGGGGAGCAGTACTTC
.	TRBV4-1	TRBD1	TRBJ2-7	CASSQVGTGIYEQYF	TGCGCCAGCAGCCAAGTAGGGACAGGAATCTACGAGCAGTACTTC
.	TRBV4-1	TRBD2	TRBJ2-7	CASSQGVGGSSYEQYF	TGCGCCAGCAGCCAAGGAGTAGGCGGGAGCTCCTACGAGCAGTACTTC
once	TRBV5-1	.	TRBJ2-1	CASSFSSTSYNEQFF	TGCGCCAGCAGCTTTTCTAGCACATCCTACAATGAGCAGTTCTTC